Presented here are 3 T cell receptor beta chains from one specimen sequenced in a study of blood T cell repertoires in COVID-19. The repertoire was sequenced with immunoSEQ multiplex PCR; TCRdb's copy has only in-frame clones and lacks some. This table holds some 110,000 clones, more than 80% found once. Sequenced input: peripheral blood. Receptors were obtained from a woman aged 80 or over with COVID-19, enrolled during active disease.

This chain uses TRBV7-2 with TRBJ2-3, with 10 bases aligning to TRBD2. Germline loops: CDR1 SGHTA, CDR2 FQGNSA. The CDR3 loop spans 14 amino acids. Losses at the gene ends were 5 bases for V and 11 bases for J; bases not matched to a gene: 10. The chain's CDR3 is CASSPIAGGGGQYF. CDR3 coding DNA: TGTGCCAGCAGCCCCATAGCGGGAGGAGGAGGGCAGTATTTT.

The chain recombines TRBV13 with TRBJ1-6; 7 bases agree with TRBD1. The CDR3 totals 14 residues. The V gene's germline CDR1 is PRHDT and CDR2 FYEKMQ (reference sequence). After removal of 0 bases from V and 11 bases from J, the junction contained 4 bases not matched to a gene. The CDR3, as DNA: TGTGCCAGCAGCTTAGGAGGGGGCGAGGCACCCCTCCACTTT. Residues: CASSLGGGEAPLHF. Based on the CDR3 plus reference TRBV13 and TRBJ1-6, the full variable domain is AAGVIQSPRHLIKEKRETATLKCYPIPRHDTVYWYQQGPGQDPQFLISFYEKMQSDKGSIPDRFSAQQFSDYHSELNMSSLELGDSALYFCASSLGGGEAPLHFGNGTRLTVT.

This chain joins TRBV28 and TRBJ2-7, with D possibly being TRBD2 (5 bases). The CDR3 extends over 11 amino acids. Trimming cost V 6 bases and J 3 bases, with 6 bases left between them. The germline CDR1 and CDR2 sequences are MDHEN and SYDVKM. The CDR3 sequence is CASSRDYEQYF. The CDR3 DNA sequence: TGTGCCAGCAGCCGGGACTACGAGCAGTACTTC. The complete variable domain, with remaining parts taken from reference TRBV28 and TRBJ2-7, reads DVKVTQSSRYLVKRTGEKVFLECVQDMDHENMFWYRQDPGLGLRLIYFSYDVKMKEKGDIPEGYSVSREKKERFSLILESASTNQTSMYLCASSRDYEQYFGPGTRLTVT.